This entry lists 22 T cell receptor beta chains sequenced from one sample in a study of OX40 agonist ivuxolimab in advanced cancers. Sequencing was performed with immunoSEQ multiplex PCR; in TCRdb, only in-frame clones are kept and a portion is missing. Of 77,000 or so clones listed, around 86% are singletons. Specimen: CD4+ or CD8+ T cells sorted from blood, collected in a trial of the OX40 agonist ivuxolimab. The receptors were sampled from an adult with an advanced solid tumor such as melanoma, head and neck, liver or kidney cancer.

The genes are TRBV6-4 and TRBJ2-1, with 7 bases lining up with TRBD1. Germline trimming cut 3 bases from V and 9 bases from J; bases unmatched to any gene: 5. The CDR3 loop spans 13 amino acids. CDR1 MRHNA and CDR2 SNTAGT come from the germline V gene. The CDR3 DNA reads TGTGCCAGCAGTGAACAGGGGAATGGTGAGCAGTTCTTC. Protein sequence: CASSEQGNGEQFF.

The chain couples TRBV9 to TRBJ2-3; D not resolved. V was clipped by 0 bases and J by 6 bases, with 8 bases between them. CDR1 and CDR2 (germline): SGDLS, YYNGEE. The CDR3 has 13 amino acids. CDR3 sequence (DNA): TGTGCCAGCAGCGTAGTGAGTCTGGATACGCAGTATTTT. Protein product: CASSVVSLDTQYF.

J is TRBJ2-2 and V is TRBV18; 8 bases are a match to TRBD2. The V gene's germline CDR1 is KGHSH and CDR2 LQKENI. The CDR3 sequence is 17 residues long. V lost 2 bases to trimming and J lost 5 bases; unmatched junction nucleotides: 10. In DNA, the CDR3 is TGTGCCAGCTCACCATGGTCTAGCGGGCGTGGGACCGGGGAGCTGTTTTTT. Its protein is CASSPWSSGRGTGELFF.

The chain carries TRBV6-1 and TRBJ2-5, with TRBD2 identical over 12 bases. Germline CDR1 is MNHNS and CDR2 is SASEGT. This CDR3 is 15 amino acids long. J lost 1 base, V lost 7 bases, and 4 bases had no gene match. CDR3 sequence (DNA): TGTGCCAGCATCAGGACTAGCGGGATCCAAGAGACCCAGTACTTC. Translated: CASIRTSGIQETQYF.

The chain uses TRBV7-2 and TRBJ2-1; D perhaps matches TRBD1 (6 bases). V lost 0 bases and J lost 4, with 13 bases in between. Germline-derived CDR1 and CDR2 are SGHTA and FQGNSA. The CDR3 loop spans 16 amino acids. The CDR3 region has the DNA TGTGCCAGCAGCTTAGCAGGGGGTCAGGGTTACAATGAGCAGTTCTTC. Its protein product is CASSLAGGQGYNEQFF.

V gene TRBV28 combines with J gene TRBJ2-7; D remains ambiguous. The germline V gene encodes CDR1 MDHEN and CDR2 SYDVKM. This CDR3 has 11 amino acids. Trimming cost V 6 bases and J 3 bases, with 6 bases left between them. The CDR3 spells CASRALYEQYF. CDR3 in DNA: TGTGCCAGCAGGGCCCTCTACGAGCAGTACTTC.

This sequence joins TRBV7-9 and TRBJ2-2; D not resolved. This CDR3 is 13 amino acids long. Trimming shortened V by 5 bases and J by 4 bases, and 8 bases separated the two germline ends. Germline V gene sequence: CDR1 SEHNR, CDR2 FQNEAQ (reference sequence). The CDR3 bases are TGTGCCAGCAGCCGGATCAGCACCGGGGAGCTGTTTTTT. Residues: CASSRISTGELFF.

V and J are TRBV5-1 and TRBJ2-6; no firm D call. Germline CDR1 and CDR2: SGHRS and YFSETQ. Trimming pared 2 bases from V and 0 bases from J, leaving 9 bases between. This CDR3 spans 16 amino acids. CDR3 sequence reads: CASSFTAYSGANVLTF. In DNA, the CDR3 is TGCGCCAGCAGCTTCACAGCTTACTCTGGGGCCAACGTCCTGACTTTC.

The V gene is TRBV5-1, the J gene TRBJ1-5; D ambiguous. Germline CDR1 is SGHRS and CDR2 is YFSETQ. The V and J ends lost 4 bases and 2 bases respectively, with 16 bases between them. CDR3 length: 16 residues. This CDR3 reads CASSRLPGGGNQPQHF. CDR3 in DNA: TGCGCCAGCAGCCGATTGCCGGGTGGTGGCAATCAGCCCCAGCATTTT.

CDR3: CASSPDGTGGVDTQYF. The CDR3 DNA sequence: TGTGCCAGCTCACCGGACGGGACAGGGGGCGTGGATACGCAGTATTTT. This chain uses TRBV18 with TRBJ2-3; 12 positions match TRBD1. There are 16 residues in the CDR3. From germline, CDR1 is KGHSH and CDR2 LQKENI. The V segment lost 3 bases and the J segment 6 bases; nucleotides outside the gene matches: 7.

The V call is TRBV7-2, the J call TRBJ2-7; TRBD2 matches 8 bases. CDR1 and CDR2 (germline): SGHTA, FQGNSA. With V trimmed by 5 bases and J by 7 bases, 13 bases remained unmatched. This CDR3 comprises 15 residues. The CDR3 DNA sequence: TGTGCCAGCAGCCTATCGGGGGGGGAATTCAGAGAGCAGTACTTC. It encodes CASSLSGGEFREQYF. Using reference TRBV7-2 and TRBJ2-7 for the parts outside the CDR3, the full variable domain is GAGVSQSPSNKVTEKGKDVELRCDPISGHTALYWYRQSLGQGLEFLIYFQGNSAPDKSGLPSDRFSAERTGGSVSTLTIQRTQQEDSAVYLCASSLSGGEFREQYFGPGTRLTVT.

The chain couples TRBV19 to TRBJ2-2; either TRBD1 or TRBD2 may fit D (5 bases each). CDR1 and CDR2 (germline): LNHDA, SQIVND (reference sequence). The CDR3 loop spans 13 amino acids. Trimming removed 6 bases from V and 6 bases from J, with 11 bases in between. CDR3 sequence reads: CASRVGAAGELFF. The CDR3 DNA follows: TGTGCCAGTAGGGTCGGGGCGGCCGGGGAGCTGTTTTTT.

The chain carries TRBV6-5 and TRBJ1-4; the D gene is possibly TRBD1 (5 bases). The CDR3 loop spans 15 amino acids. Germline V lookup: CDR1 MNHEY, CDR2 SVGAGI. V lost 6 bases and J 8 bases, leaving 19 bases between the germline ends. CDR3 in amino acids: CASSPPGGGKEKLFF. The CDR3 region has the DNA TGTGCCAGCAGCCCCCCTGGGGGGGGTAAAGAAAAACTGTTTTTT.

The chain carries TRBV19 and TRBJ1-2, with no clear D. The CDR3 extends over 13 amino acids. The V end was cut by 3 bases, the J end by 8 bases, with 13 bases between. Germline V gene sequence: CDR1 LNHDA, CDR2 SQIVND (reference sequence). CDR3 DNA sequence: TGTGCCAGTAGTATCGGCGCGGGTATCGGCTACACCTTC. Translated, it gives CASSIGAGIGYTF. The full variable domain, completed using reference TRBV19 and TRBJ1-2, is DGGITQSPKYLFRKEGQNVTLSCEQNLNHDAMYWYRQDPGQGLRLIYYSQIVNDFQKGDIAEGYSVSREKKESFPLTVTSAQKNPTAFYLCASSIGAGIGYTFGSGTRLTVV.

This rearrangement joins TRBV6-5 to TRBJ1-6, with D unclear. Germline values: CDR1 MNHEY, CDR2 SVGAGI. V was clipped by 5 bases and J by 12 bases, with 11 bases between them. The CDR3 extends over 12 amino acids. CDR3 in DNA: TGTGCCAGCAGTAGACTGGGGTTACCCCTCCACTTT. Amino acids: CASSRLGLPLHF.

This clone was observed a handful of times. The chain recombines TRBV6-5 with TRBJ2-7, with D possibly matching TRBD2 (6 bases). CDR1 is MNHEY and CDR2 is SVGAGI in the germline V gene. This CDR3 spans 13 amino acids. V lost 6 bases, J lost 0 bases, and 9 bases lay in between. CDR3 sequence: CASRGLTSYEQYF. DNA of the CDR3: TGTGCCAGCAGGGGACTGACCTCCTACGAGCAGTACTTC.

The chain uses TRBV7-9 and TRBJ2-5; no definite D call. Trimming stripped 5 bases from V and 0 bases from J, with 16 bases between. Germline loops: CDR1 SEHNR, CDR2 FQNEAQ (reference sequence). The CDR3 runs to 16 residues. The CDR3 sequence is CASSPWVDLYQETQYF. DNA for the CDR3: TGTGCCAGCAGCCCCTGGGTTGACTTATACCAAGAGACCCAGTACTTC.

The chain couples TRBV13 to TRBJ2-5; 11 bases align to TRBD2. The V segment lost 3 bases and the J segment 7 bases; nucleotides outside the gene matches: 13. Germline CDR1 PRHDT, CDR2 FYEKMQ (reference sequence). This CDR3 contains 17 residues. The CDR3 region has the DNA TGTGCCAGCAGCTTCACTAGCGGGGGCCGCGGGGGAGCGACCCAGTACTTC. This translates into CASSFTSGGRGGATQYF.

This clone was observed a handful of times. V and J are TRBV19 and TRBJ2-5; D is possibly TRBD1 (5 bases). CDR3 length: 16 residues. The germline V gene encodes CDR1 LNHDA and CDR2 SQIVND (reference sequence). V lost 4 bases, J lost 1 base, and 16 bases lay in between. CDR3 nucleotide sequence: TGTGCCAGTAGTAGACAGCCGGGCAGGGCCCAAGAGACCCAGTACTTC. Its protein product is CASSRQPGRAQETQYF. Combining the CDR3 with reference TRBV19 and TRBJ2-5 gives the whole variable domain DGGITQSPKYLFRKEGQNVTLSCEQNLNHDAMYWYRQDPGQGLRLIYYSQIVNDFQKGDIAEGYSVSREKKESFPLTVTSAQKNPTAFYLCASSRQPGRAQETQYFGPGTRLLVL.

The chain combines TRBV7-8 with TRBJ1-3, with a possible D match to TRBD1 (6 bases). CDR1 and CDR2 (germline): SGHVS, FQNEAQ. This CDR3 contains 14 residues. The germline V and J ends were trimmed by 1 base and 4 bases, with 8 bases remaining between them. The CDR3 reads CASSLDRAGNTIYF. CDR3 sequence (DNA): TGTGCCAGCAGCTTAGACAGGGCGGGAAACACCATATATTTT.

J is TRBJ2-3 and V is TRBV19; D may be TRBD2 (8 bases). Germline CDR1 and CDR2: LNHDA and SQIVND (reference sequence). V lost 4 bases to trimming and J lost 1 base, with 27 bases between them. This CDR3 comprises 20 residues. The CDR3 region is CASSTPRGTGLVVGTDTQYF. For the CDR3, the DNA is TGTGCCAGTAGTACACCCAGGGGGACGGGACTAGTTGTGGGCACAGATACGCAGTATTTT. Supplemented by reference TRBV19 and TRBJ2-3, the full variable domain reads DGGITQSPKYLFRKEGQNVTLSCEQNLNHDAMYWYRQDPGQGLRLIYYSQIVNDFQKGDIAEGYSVSREKKESFPLTVTSAQKNPTAFYLCASSTPRGTGLVVGTDTQYFGPGTRLTVL.

CDR3 sequence reads: CASSPTQGGAGHF. Written as DNA, the CDR3 is TGCGCCAGCAGCCCGACCCAAGGGGGCGCCGGGCATTTT. The gene calls are TRBV5-1 and TRBJ1-5; 7 bases align to TRBD1. CDR3 length: 13 residues. In germline, CDR1 is SGHRS, CDR2 YFSETQ. V was clipped by 4 bases and J by 15 bases; unmatched bases: 13.